These 24 T cell receptor beta chains came from one sample sequenced in a study of monozygotic twins with inflammatory bowel disease. TCRdb reprocessed the 5' RACE reads, keeping one entry per CDR3 protein, no DNA. The sample is made up of approximately 400,000 distinct CDR3 sequences, and the top ten hold 2% to 2.5% of it. Sequenced material: blood. Every receptor here comes from a human donor with ulcerative colitis or Crohn's disease, or a healthy co-twin of an affected twin (not recorded which).

The J gene is TRBJ1-5, the V gene TRBV4-3; the TRBD1 assignment by TCRdb is unverifiable without DNA. This CDR3 comprises 13 residues. Looked up from germline, CDR1 is LGHNA and CDR2 is YSLEER. The CDR3 region is CASSQDGGQPQHF.

V gene TRBV6-2 or TRBV6-3 combines with J gene TRBJ1-5; TCRdb proposes TRBD1, but this gene call is untestable without DNA. Germline V gives CDR1 MNHEY, CDR2 SVGEGT. This CDR3 spans 16 amino acids. CDR3 sequence reads: CASRPPGTVNDQPQHF.

The gene calls are TRBV7-9 and TRBJ2-1; the D call from TCRdb, TRBD1, cannot be confirmed without DNA. CDR1 and CDR2 (germline): SEHNR, FQNEAQ (reference sequence). This CDR3 spans 11 amino acids. The CDR3 is CASSPDREQFF.

This rearrangement joins TRBV29-1 to TRBJ2-1; TCRdb gives TRBD2 as the D gene, but with no DNA this cannot be confirmed. This CDR3 has 17 residues. Germline lookup yields CDR1 SQVTM and CDR2 ANQGSEA. CDR3 protein: CSVAGTSGGSSYNEQFF.

The chain is built from TRBV25-1 and TRBJ1-4; TCRdb names TRBD1, which stays unverified in the absence of DNA. This CDR3 is built from 15 residues. In germline, CDR1 is MGHDK, CDR2 SYGVNS. The CDR3 spells CASSGPDRGSEKLFF.

This sequence joins TRBV5-1 and TRBJ1-3; with no DNA, the TCRdb D assignment of TRBD1 cannot be verified. Germline V gene data show CDR1 as SGHRS and CDR2 as YFSETQ. This CDR3 region has 17 residues. CDR3 sequence reads: CASSLSETGVSGNTIYF.

The genes are TRBV20-1 and TRBJ2-5; the TCRdb D gene call, TRBD2, has no DNA to confirm it. CDR1 is DFQATT, CDR2 SNEGSKA, per germline (reference sequence). The CDR3 is 17 residues long. The CDR3 loop is CSGTSGTPLLLEETQYF.

This chain uses TRBV12-3 or TRBV12-4 with TRBJ2-7; as DNA is missing, the TRBD1 call by TCRdb cannot be tested. CDR3 length: 14 amino acids. The CDR3: CASSSDRGVYEQYF.

The CDR3 loop reads CASSQVGGSPLHF. The V gene is TRBV14, the J gene TRBJ1-6; as DNA is missing, the TRBD1 call by TCRdb cannot be tested. CDR1 SGHDN and CDR2 FVKESK come from the germline V gene. The CDR3 contains 13 residues.

The chain couples TRBV3-1 to TRBJ1-2; TCRdb reports TRBD1, a call that lacks DNA to check it against. The germline V gene has CDR1 LGHDT and CDR2 YNNKEL (reference sequence). The CDR3 sequence is 14 residues long. CDR3 sequence reads: CASSLRTGGYGYTF.

The genes are TRBV27 and TRBJ2-1; no DNA is available, so the TRBD1 call from TCRdb remains unchecked. Germline V gives CDR1 MNHEY, CDR2 SMNVEV (reference sequence). This CDR3 spans 13 amino acids. CDR3: CASSRGIGQEQFF.

The chain couples TRBV7-2 to TRBJ2-5. Germline values: CDR1 SGHTA, CDR2 FQGNSA. This CDR3 is 13 amino acids long. This chain's CDR3 is CASSFANQETQYF.

The chain couples TRBV5-1 to TRBJ2-2; absent DNA, TCRdb's TRBD1 call cannot be checked. CDR3 length equals 16 residues. Germline loops: CDR1 SGHRS, CDR2 YFSETQ. CDR3 sequence reads: CASSLKGQGVPGELFF.

This sequence joins TRBV7-3 and TRBJ2-1. The CDR3 consists of 16 residues. Looked up from germline, CDR1 is SGHTA and CDR2 is FQGTGA. CDR3 region: CASSLNAASSYNEQFF.

This chain uses TRBV7-2 with TRBJ2-1; TCRdb's assignment of TRBD2 cannot be checked, as there is no DNA. The CDR3 totals 16 residues. CDR1 is SGHTA and CDR2 is FQGNSA in the germline V gene. The CDR3 spells CASSSPGSGRSNEQFF.

The CDR3 is CASSPIQGPQETQYF. The rearrangement uses TRBV18 and TRBJ2-5; without DNA, the TCRdb call of TRBD1 cannot be checked. The CDR3 sequence is 15 residues long. Germline CDR1 KGHSH, CDR2 LQKENI.

The rearrangement links TRBV11-2 to TRBJ2-1; no DNA is available, so the TRBD1 call from TCRdb remains unchecked. The length of the CDR3 is 15 residues. Germline V gene data show CDR1 as SGHAT and CDR2 as FQNNGV. The CDR3 loop reads CASSLDAGVYNEQFF.

CDR3 sequence: CASSLVAGDNSPLHF. The chain uses TRBV5-1 and TRBJ1-6; TCRdb indicates TRBD1, and absent DNA this call remains unverified. The CDR3 contains 15 residues. Germline lookup yields CDR1 SGHRS and CDR2 YFSETQ. The entire variable domain, with the rest obtained from reference TRBV5-1 and TRBJ1-6, is as follows: KAGVTQTPRYLIKTRGQQVTLSCSPISGHRSVSWYQQTPGQGLQFLFEYFSETQRNKGNFPGRFSGRQFSNSRSEMNVSTLELGDSALYLCASSLVAGDNSPLHFGNGTRLTVT.

This chain uses TRBV20-1 with TRBJ2-2; with no DNA, the TCRdb D assignment of TRBD1 cannot be verified. The CDR3 contains 12 residues. CDR1 is DFQATT, CDR2 SNEGSKA, per germline (reference sequence). Here the CDR3 reads CSGTTNTGELFF.

The CDR3 loop is CASSPEHQGANEKLFF. The rearrangement uses TRBV2 and TRBJ1-4; TCRdb picks TRBD1, but there is no DNA to check that call. The CDR3 runs to 16 residues. Germline CDR1 is SNHLY and CDR2 is FYNNEI.

The J gene is TRBJ1-1, the V gene TRBV24-1; TCRdb selects TRBD1, and the lack of DNA leaves this call unchecked. The CDR3 runs to 14 residues. Germline-derived CDR1 and CDR2 are KGHDR and SFDVKD. CDR3 protein: CATSETGKETEAFF.

The chain has TRBV7-8 and TRBJ1-1; the D call of TRBD1 rests on TCRdb alone, since no DNA is present to check it. Germline V gene sequence: CDR1 SGHVS, CDR2 FQNEAQ. The CDR3 is 14 amino acids. CDR3 residues: CASSSGTGNTEAFF.

The CDR3 loop reads CASSPLVAYGYTF. This sequence joins TRBV5-1 and TRBJ1-2. CDR3 size: 13 residues. Germline V gene data show CDR1 as SGHRS and CDR2 as YFSETQ.

The chain combines TRBV7-2 with TRBJ1-1; the TCRdb call, TRBD1, lacks DNA for checking. This CDR3 is 16 amino acids long. Germline CDR1 is SGHTA and CDR2 is FQGNSA. The CDR3 loop is CASSQAGTGLNTEAFF. Looking up the rest from reference TRBV7-2 and TRBJ1-1 gives the full variable domain: GAGVSQSPSNKVTEKGKDVELRCDPISGHTALYWYRQSLGQGLEFLIYFQGNSAPDKSGLPSDRFSAERTGGSVSTLTIQRTQQEDSAVYLCASSQAGTGLNTEAFFGQGTRLTVV.